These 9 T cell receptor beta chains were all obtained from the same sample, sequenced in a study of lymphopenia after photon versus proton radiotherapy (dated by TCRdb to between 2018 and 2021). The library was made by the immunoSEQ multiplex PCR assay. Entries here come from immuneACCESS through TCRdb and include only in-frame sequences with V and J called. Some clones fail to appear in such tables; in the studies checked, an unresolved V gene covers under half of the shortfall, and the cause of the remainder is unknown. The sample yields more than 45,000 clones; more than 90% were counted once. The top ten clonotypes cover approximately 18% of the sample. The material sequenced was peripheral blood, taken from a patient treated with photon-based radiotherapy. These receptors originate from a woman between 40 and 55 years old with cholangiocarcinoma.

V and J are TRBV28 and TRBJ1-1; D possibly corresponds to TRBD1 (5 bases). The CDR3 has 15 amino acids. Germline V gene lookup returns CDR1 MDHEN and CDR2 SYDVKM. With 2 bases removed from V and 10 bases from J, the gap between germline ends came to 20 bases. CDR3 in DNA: TGTGCCAGCAGTTTAAGGCGGGGGGGGAGACCAACAGCTTTCTTT. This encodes CASSLRRGGRPTAFF.

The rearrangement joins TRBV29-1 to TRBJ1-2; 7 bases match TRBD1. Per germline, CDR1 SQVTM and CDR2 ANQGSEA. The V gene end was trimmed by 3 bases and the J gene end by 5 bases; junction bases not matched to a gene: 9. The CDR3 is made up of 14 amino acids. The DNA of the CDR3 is TGCAGCGTTGATATTCAGGGGGGGGAGTATGGCTACACCTTC. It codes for CSVDIQGGEYGYTF.

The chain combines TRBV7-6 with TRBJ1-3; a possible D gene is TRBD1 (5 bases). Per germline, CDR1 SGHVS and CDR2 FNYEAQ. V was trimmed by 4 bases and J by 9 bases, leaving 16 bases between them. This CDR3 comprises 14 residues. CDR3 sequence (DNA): TGTGCCAGCAGCTCCTCCGGGACGGGGGTCACCATATATTTT. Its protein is CASSSSGTGVTIYF.

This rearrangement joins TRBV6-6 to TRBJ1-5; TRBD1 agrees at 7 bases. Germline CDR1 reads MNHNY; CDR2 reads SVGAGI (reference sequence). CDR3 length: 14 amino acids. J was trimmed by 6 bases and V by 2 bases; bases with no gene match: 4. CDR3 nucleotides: TGTGCCAGCAGTTACGGGACAGAAGGTCAGCCCCAGCATTTT. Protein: CASSYGTEGQPQHF.

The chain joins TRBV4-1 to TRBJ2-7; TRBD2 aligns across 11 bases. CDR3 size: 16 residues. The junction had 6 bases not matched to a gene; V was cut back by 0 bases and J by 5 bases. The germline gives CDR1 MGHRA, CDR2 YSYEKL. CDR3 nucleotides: TGCGCCAGCAGCCAAGACTCTAGCGGGAGGACGGACGAGCAGTACTTC. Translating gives CASSQDSSGRTDEQYF.

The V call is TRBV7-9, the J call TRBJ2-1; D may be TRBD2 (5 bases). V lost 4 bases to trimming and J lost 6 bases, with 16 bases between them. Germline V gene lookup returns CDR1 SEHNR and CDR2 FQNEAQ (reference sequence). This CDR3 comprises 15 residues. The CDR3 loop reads CASSSLAGGINEQFF. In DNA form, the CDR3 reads TGTGCCAGCAGCTCCCTAGCCGGAGGCATCAATGAGCAGTTCTTC.

This chain's CDR3 is CASTASGNTIYF. The CDR3 nucleotides read TGTGCCAGCACTGCCTCTGGAAACACCATATATTTT. The rearrangement joins TRBV2 to TRBJ1-3; D remains unclear. Trimming removed 7 bases at V and 0 bases at J, with 4 bases between. CDR3 size: 12 residues. CDR1 is SNHLY, CDR2 FYNNEI, per germline.

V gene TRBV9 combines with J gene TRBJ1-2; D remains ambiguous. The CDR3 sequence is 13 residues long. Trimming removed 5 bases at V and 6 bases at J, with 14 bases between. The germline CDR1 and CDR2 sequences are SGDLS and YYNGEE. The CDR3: CASSPVNVDGYTF. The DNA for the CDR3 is TGTGCCAGCAGTCCAGTAAATGTGGATGGCTACACCTTC. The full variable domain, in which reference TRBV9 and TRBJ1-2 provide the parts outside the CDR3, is DSGVTQTPKHLITATGQRVTLRCSPRSGDLSVYWYQQSLDQGLQFLIQYYNGEERAKGNILERFSAQQFPDLHSELNLSSLELGDSALYFCASSPVNVDGYTFGSGTRLTVV.

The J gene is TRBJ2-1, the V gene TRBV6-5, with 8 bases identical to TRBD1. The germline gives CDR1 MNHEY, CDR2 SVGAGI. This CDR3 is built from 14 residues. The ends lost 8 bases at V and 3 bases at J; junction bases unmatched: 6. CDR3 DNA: TGTGCCAGCGGTCCACAGGGGGACTACAATGAGCAGTTCTTC. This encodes CASGPQGDYNEQFF.